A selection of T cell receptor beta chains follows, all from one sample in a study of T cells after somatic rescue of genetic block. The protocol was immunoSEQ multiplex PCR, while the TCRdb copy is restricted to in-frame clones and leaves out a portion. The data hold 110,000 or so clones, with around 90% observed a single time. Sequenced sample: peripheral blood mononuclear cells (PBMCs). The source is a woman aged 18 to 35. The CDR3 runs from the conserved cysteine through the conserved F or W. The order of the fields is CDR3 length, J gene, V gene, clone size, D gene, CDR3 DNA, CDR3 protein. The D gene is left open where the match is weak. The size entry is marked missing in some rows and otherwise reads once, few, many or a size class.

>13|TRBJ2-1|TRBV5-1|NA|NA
TGCGCCAGCAGCTTGAACAGGGACCATGAGCAGTTCTTC
CASSLNRDHEQFF
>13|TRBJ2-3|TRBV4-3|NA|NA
TGCGCCAGCAGCCAAGATCGGGTAGATACGCAGTATTTT
CASSQDRVDTQYF
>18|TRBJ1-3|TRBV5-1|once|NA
TGCGCCAGCAGCTTGGTAGGGGGATTGATCGTCTCTGGAAACACCATATATTTT
CASSLVGGLIVSGNTIYF
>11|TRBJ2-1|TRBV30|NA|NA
TGTGCCTGGAGCCCAGGGGACCTGCAGTTCTTC
CAWSPGDLQFF
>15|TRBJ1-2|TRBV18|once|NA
TGTGCCAGCTCACCAGTAGGTGGGGCGCGCGGTGGCTACACCTTC
CASSPVGGARGGYTF
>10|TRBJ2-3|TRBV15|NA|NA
TGTGCCACCGGAGAGGATACGCAGTATTTT
CATGEDTQYF
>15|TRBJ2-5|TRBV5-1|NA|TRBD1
TGCGCCAGCAGCTTGTCCGGGACAGCCCAAGAGACCCAGTACTTC
CASSLSGTAQETQYF
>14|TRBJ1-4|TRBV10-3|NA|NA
TGTGCCATCAGTGAGAGGAGCCTCGGTGAAAAACTGTTTTTT
CAISERSLGEKLFF
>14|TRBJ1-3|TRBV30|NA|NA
TGTGCCTGGAGTCCAGGACAGATTGGAAACACCATATATTTT
CAWSPGQIGNTIYF
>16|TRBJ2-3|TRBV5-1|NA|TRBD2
TGCGCCAGCAGCTTGGCCGGGACTAGCGGTCAAGATACGCAGTATTTT
CASSLAGTSGQDTQYF
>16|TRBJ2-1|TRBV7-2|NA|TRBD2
TGTGCCAGCAGCTGGACTAGCGGGGGGGCCTACAATGAGCAGTTCTTC
CASSWTSGGAYNEQFF
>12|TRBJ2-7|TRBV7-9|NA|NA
TGTGCCAGCAGCTCGGACAACTACGAGCAGTACTTC
CASSSDNYEQYF
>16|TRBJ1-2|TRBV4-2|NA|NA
TGTGCCAGCAGCCCCTCGGGGGGCCAGACTAACTATGGCTACACCTTC
CASSPSGGQTNYGYTF
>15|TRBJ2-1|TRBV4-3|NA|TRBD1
TGCGCCAGCAGCCACGGGACAGTACCCTACAATGAGCAGTTCTTC
CASSHGTVPYNEQFF
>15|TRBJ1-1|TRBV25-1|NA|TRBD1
TGTGCCAGCAGTGAATCCCAGGACAGGGGGACTGAAGCTTTCTTT
CASSESQDRGTEAFF
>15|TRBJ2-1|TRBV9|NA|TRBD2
TGTGCCAGCAGCGTTCTAGCGGGGACATACAATGAGCAGTTCTTC
CASSVLAGTYNEQFF
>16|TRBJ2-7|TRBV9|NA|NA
TGTGCCAGCAGCGTGTCCCCGACGTTCGATGGGTACGAGCAGTACTTC
CASSVSPTFDGYEQYF
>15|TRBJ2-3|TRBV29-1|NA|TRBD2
TGCAGCGTCCAGACTAGCGGGGTGGGAGCAGATACGCAGTATTTT
CSVQTSGVGADTQYF
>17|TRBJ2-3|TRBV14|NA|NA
TGTGCCAGCAGCCAAGATAGCGCGGAACTTAGCACAGATACGCAGTATTTT
CASSQDSAELSTDTQYF
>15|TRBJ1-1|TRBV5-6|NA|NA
TGTGCCAGCAGCTCTGCCGTCCTCCTCGGCACTGAAGCTTTCTTT
CASSSAVLLGTEAFF
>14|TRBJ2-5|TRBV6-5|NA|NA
TGTGCCAGCAGTTACTCAGAGGGGTTTGAGACCCAGTACTTC
CASSYSEGFETQYF
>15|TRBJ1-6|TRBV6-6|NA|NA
TGTGCCAGCAGTGGCTCGGGAGTTTATAATTCACCCCTCCACTTT
CASSGSGVYNSPLHF
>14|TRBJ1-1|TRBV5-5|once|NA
TGTGCCAGCAGCTTGGGAGAGATCTCAGTTGGCGCTTTCTTT
CASSLGEISVGAFF
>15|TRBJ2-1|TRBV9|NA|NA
TGTGCCAGCAGCGTAGCGGATAGGGCTTACAATGAGCAGTTCTTC
CASSVADRAYNEQFF
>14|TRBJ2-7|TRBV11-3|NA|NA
TGTGCCAGCAGCTTGCGACAACTGAGCTACGAGCAGTACTTC
CASSLRQLSYEQYF
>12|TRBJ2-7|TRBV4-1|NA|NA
TGCGCCAGCAGCCAAGGAAGTTCCGAGCAGTACTTC
CASSQGSSEQYF
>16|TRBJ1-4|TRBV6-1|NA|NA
TGTGCCAGCAGTGCTTATATCCAGGGGAAGTATGAAAAACTGTTTTTT
CASSAYIQGKYEKLFF
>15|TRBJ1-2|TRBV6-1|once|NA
TGTGCCAGCAGTGAAGTTGGACAGCGGTCCTATGGCTACACCTTC
CASSEVGQRSYGYTF
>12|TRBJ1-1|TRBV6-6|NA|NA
TGTGCCAGCACCCCCGGGCGGACTGAAGCTTTCTTT
CASTPGRTEAFF
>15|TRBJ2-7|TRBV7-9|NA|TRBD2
TGTGCCAGCAGCCCAGCGGGAGGGGAGGGCTACGAGCAGTACTTC
CASSPAGGEGYEQYF
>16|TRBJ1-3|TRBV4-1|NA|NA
TGCGCCAGCAGCCCCCGGGGAGGGCGCTCTGGAAACACCATATATTTT
CASSPRGGRSGNTIYF
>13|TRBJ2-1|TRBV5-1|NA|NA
TGCGCCAGCAGCTTCGCAGGAGATGGTGAGCAGTTCTTC
CASSFAGDGEQFF
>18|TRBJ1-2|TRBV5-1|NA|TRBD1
TGCGCCAGCAGCTCCTCAGGGGGACAGGGGGCAGCGAACTATGGCTACACCTTC
CASSSSGGQGAANYGYTF
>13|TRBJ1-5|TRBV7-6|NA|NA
TGTGCCAGCAGCGTAGGTGAGTCTCAGCCCCAGCATTTT
CASSVGESQPQHF
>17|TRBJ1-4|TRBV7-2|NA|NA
TGTGCCAGCAGCTCCGAGGTCATTATCATTGGGAATGAAAAACTGTTTTTT
CASSSEVIIIGNEKLFF
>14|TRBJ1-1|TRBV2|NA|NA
TGTGCCAGCAGCCCTCCGGGACAAAACACTGAAGCTTTCTTT
CASSPPGQNTEAFF
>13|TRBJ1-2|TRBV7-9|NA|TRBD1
TGTGCCAGCAGCCGTGGACAGGCCGACGGCTACACCTTC
CASSRGQADGYTF
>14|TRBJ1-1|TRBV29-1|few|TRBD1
TGCAGCGCCAGATCCCAGGGGGCAGCCCCTGAAGCTTTCTTT
CSARSQGAAPEAFF
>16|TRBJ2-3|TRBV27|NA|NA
TGTGCCAGCAGTCGGGGCAGTGCAGGGTCTATAAGCACGCAGTATTTT
CASSRGSAGSISTQYF
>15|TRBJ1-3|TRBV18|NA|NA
TGTGCCAGCTCACCAATTCCGGGCTCTGGAAACACCATATATTTT
CASSPIPGSGNTIYF
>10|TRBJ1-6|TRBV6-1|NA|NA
TGTGCCAGCAGAGGTCCACCCCTCCACTTT
CASRGPPLHF
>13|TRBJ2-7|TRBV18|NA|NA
TGTGCCAGCTCACCAGCGACGGCCGGCGAGCAGTACTTC
CASSPATAGEQYF
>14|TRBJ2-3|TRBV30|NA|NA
TGTGCCTGGGCGCCCCTCGACAGCACAGATACGCAGTATTTT
CAWAPLDSTDTQYF
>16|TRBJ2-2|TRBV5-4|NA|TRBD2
TGTGCCAGCAGCTTGGGCCCACTAGCGGCCACCGGGGAGCTGTTTTTT
CASSLGPLAATGELFF
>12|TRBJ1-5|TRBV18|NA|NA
TGTGCCAGCTCACGCGGCAATCAGCCCCAGCATTTT
CASSRGNQPQHF
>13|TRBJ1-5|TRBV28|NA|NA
TGTGCCAGCCGGGGTCTTAGCAATCAGCCCCAGCATTTT
CASRGLSNQPQHF
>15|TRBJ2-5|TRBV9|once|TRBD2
TGTGCCAGCAGCGTGAGCGGGGGCTACTCCGAGACCCAGTACTTC
CASSVSGGYSETQYF
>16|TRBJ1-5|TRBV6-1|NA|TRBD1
TGTGCCAGCAGTGATAAGGGGGGGACAGGGCTTCAGCCCCAGCATTTT
CASSDKGGTGLQPQHF